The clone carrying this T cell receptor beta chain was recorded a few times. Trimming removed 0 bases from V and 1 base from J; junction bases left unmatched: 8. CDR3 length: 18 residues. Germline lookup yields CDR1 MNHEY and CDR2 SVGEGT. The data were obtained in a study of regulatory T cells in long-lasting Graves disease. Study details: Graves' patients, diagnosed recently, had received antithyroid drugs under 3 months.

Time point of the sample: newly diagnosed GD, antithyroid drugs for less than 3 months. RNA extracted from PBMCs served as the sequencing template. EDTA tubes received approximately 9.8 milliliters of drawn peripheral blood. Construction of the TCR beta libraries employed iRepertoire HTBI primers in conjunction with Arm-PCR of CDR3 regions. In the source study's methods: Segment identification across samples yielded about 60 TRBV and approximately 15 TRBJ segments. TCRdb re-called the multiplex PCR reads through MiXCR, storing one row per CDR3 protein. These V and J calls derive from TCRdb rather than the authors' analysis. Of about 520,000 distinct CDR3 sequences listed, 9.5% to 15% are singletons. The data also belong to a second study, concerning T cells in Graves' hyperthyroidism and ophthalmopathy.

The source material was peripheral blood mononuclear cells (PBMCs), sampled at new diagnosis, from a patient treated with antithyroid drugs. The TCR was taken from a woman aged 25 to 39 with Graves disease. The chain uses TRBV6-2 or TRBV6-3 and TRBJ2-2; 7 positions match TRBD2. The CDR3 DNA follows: TGTGCCAGCAGTTACTCTCGTCGACTAGCACTGAACACCGGGGAGCTGTTTTTT. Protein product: CASSYSRRLALNTGELFF.